One and the same sample provided the 31 T cell receptor beta chains below, sequenced in a study of OX40 agonist ivuxolimab in advanced cancers. Repertoires were generated with immunoSEQ multiplex PCR, while TCRdb's copy carries only in-frame clones and drops some. The sample lists around 72,000 clones; around 87% were seen once. The sample in question was CD4+ or CD8+ T cells sorted from blood, obtained in a trial of the OX40 agonist ivuxolimab. The receptor set was obtained from an adult with an advanced solid tumor such as melanoma, head and neck, liver or kidney cancer.

Notes on this clone: Relative to the germline gene, one junction end is altered; a read error may explain this. J is TRBJ1-1 and V is TRBV18, with D hard to call. Germline V gene lookup returns CDR1 KGHSH and CDR2 LQKENI. The CDR3 is 14 residues long. CDR3 bases: TGTGCCAGCTCACCACGGCAAGGGAACAGTGAAGCTTTCTTT. The encoded protein is CASSPRQGNSEAFF.

In this sample, this clone turned up once. The V and J genes are TRBV18 and TRBJ2-5; D is unresolved. Trimming removed 4 bases from V and 2 bases from J, with 5 bases in between. The germline V gene has CDR1 KGHSH and CDR2 LQKENI. This CDR3 is 12 amino acids long. Here the CDR3 reads CASSLEQETQYF. The CDR3, as DNA: TGTGCCAGCTCACTTGAACAAGAGACCCAGTACTTC.

This chain connects TRBV27 to TRBJ1-2; D gene uncertain. The CDR3 runs to 14 residues. V shed 6 bases and J shed 2 bases, with 13 bases lying between them. Germline V gene sequence: CDR1 MNHEY, CDR2 SMNVEV (reference sequence). CDR3 amino acids: CASRTPGKNYGYTF. The CDR3 nucleotides read TGTGCCAGCAGGACTCCTGGGAAGAACTATGGCTACACCTTC.

The chain combines TRBV27 with TRBJ1-2; TRBD1 matches 9 bases. Germline V gene sequence: CDR1 MNHEY, CDR2 SMNVEV (reference sequence). This CDR3 is 16 amino acids long. V shed 4 bases and J 8 bases; nucleotides not matched to a gene: 14. The CDR3 nucleotides read TGTGCCAGCAGTTCACGAGTTCCCGGGACAGGGACCGGCTACACCTTC. Translated: CASSSRVPGTGTGYTF.

This chain connects TRBV19 to TRBJ2-3, with 11 nucleotides matching TRBD1. V shed 8 bases and J 3 bases; nucleotides not matched to a gene: 1. CDR3 length: 13 amino acids. The germline CDR1 and CDR2 sequences are LNHDA and SQIVND (reference sequence). The CDR3 protein is CASRDRGTDTQYF. As DNA, the CDR3 is TGTGCCAGTCGGGACAGGGGGACAGATACGCAGTATTTT.

The chain links TRBV7-9 to TRBJ1-5; D call uncertain. Germline V gives CDR1 SEHNR, CDR2 FQNEAQ (reference sequence). CDR3 length equals 15 residues. The V and J ends lost 2 bases and 3 bases respectively, with 11 bases between them. The CDR3 DNA reads as TGTGCCAGCAGCTTAAACGGGGAATTCAATCAGCCCCAGCATTTT. It encodes CASSLNGEFNQPQHF.

The chain employs TRBV10-3 and TRBJ2-3; TRBD2 matches at 14 bases. The CDR3 contains 15 residues. In germline, CDR1 is ENHRY, CDR2 SYGVKD. V trimming: 10 bases; J trimming: 5 bases; junction bases outside the gene matches: 8. The CDR3 region is CASQTSGGAQDTQYF. The CDR3 DNA follows: TGTGCCAGCCAGACTAGCGGGGGGGCCCAAGATACGCAGTATTTT.

This chain uses TRBV19 with TRBJ1-2; weak D call: TRBD1 (6 bases). The CDR3 length is 13 residues. V was shortened by 5 bases and J by 2 bases, with 9 bases between the two germline ends. Germline CDR1 LNHDA, CDR2 SQIVND (reference sequence). CDR3 loop: CASSSQGNYGYTF. In DNA, the CDR3 is TGTGCCAGTAGTTCACAGGGAAACTATGGCTACACCTTC.

The chain joins TRBV28 to TRBJ2-7; 10 nucleotides agree with TRBD2. The CDR3 is made up of 15 amino acids. V gave up 6 bases and J gave up 1 base; unmatched junction bases: 6. The germline V gene encodes CDR1 MDHEN and CDR2 SYDVKM. The CDR3 DNA follows: TGTGCCAGCAGCCGAAGCGGGGGGGGATCCTACGAGCAGTACTTC. Residues: CASSRSGGGSYEQYF. The whole variable domain, remainder taken from reference TRBV28 and TRBJ2-7, is DVKVTQSSRYLVKRTGEKVFLECVQDMDHENMFWYRQDPGLGLRLIYFSYDVKMKEKGDIPEGYSVSREKKERFSLILESASTNQTSMYLCASSRSGGGSYEQYFGPGTRLTVT.

The rearrangement joins TRBV27 to TRBJ1-2; weak D call: TRBD1 (6 bases). The CDR3 has 13 residues. Trimming left V 6 bases short and J 5 bases short, with 13 bases between. The germline V gene has CDR1 MNHEY and CDR2 SMNVEV (reference sequence). This CDR3 is CASRPGHPYGYTF. The CDR3 DNA reads as TGTGCCAGCAGACCGGGACACCCTTATGGCTACACCTTC.

This sequence joins TRBV5-4 and TRBJ2-2; TRBD1 is a possible D gene (6 bases). From germline, CDR1 is SGHNT and CDR2 YYREEE (reference sequence). V gave up 0 bases and J gave up 5 bases, with 11 bases separating them. The CDR3 has 15 amino acids. The CDR3 here is CASSLDREFTGELFF. In nucleotides, the CDR3 is TGTGCCAGCAGCTTGGACAGGGAATTTACCGGGGAGCTGTTTTTT.

The chain has TRBV27 and TRBJ1-2; maybe TRBD1 (5 bases). The CDR3 spans 16 residues. V was pared by 5 bases and J by 6 bases, with 22 bases between. CDR1 is MNHEY and CDR2 is SMNVEV in the germline V gene (reference sequence). The DNA of the CDR3 is TGTGCCAGCAGTCCAACGTGGAGCCAGGGTCGGAATGGCTACACCTTC. It yields the protein CASSPTWSQGRNGYTF.

The rearrangement joins TRBV7-9 to TRBJ2-5; 8 bases match TRBD1. CDR1 and CDR2 (germline): SEHNR, FQNEAQ (reference sequence). The CDR3 length is 13 residues. V lost 4 bases, J lost 5 bases, and 3 bases stayed unmatched. The CDR3 coding sequence is TGTGCCAGCAGCTACGGACAGGGTGAGACCCAGTACTTC. Its translation: CASSYGQGETQYF. Variable domain in full (rest from reference TRBV7-9 and TRBJ2-5): DTGVSQNPRHKITKRGQNVTFRCDPISEHNRLYWYRQTLGQGPEFLTYFQNEAQLEKSRLLSDRFSAERPKGSFSTLEIQRTEQGDSAMYLCASSYGQGETQYFGPGTRLLVL.

This clone was observed a single time. The V gene is TRBV6-6, the J gene TRBJ2-1; TRBD1 might be the D (6 bases). The CDR3 length is 15 residues. V was pared by 8 bases and J by 2 bases, with 16 bases between. Germline V CDR1 and CDR2: MNHNY, SVGAGI (reference sequence). CDR3 sequence: CASGLQGFPYNEQFF. Written as DNA, the CDR3 is TGTGCCAGCGGTCTACAGGGTTTTCCCTACAATGAGCAGTTCTTC.

The rearrangement uses TRBV28 and TRBJ2-1; D may be TRBD2 (6 bases). Trimming stripped 5 bases from V and 5 bases from J, with 19 bases between. CDR3 size: 16 residues. In germline, CDR1 is MDHEN, CDR2 SYDVKM. The CDR3 nucleotides read TGTGCCAGCAGTACCCGCCGGGGCGGGACCAACAATGAGCAGTTCTTC. Translated: CASSTRRGGTNNEQFF.

This clone has just a few counts. The rearrangement uses TRBV10-1 and TRBJ2-2; possible D gene TRBD2, 5 bases. Trimming left V 4 bases short and J 1 base short, with 13 bases between. CDR1 and CDR2 from the germline V gene are WNHNN and SYGVQD (reference sequence). The CDR3 loop spans 16 amino acids. The CDR3 loop reads CASSASRAGNTGELFF. The CDR3, as DNA: TGCGCCAGCAGTGCCTCGAGGGCGGGGAACACCGGGGAGCTGTTTTTT.

The chain links TRBV4-2 to TRBJ2-5; TRBD2 matches 8 bases. V shed 0 bases, J shed 5 bases, and the junction held 8 bases outside the gene matches. CDR3 size: 16 residues. Germline CDR1 LGHNA, CDR2 YNFKEQ. This CDR3 is CASSQDATSGGETQYF. DNA of the CDR3: TGTGCCAGCAGCCAAGATGCAACTAGCGGTGGCGAGACCCAGTACTTC.

This chain links TRBV21-1 with TRBJ2-4; TRBD2 reflects the table's D call only, with no check against the DNA. TRBV21-1 is a documented pseudogene. This CDR3 is built from 14 residues. CDR3 nucleotide sequence: TGTGCCAGCCTATACGGGAAAGCCAAAAACATTCAGTACTTC. It encodes CASLYGKAKNIQYF.

V usage is TRBV7-9 and J usage is TRBJ2-5, with D maybe TRBD2 (6 bases). This CDR3 has 16 amino acids. Germline CDR1 is SEHNR and CDR2 is FQNEAQ (reference sequence). Trimming left V 1 base short and J 5 bases short, with 17 bases between. The CDR3, as DNA: TGTGCCAGCAGCTTAGAGGGCGGGAAGGGATTTGAGACCCAGTACTTC. Encoded protein: CASSLEGGKGFETQYF. The full variable domain, with the rest looked up from reference TRBV7-9 and TRBJ2-5, is DTGVSQNPRHKITKRGQNVTFRCDPISEHNRLYWYRQTLGQGPEFLTYFQNEAQLEKSRLLSDRFSAERPKGSFSTLEIQRTEQGDSAMYLCASSLEGGKGFETQYFGPGTRLLVL.

The CDR3 nucleotides are TGCGCCAGCAGGGAGGAAGGCACATCCTACAATGAGCAGTTCTTC. The encoded protein is CASREEGTSYNEQFF. The rearrangement uses TRBV5-1 and TRBJ2-1; a weak D match, TRBD2 (5 bases). V gave up 5 bases and J gave up 1 base, with 13 bases separating them. CDR1 is SGHRS, CDR2 YFSETQ, per germline. The CDR3 covers 15 residues.

The chain couples TRBV5-1 to TRBJ2-3; TRBD2 matches 7 bases. This CDR3 spans 16 amino acids. Germline trimming cut 1 base from V and 1 base from J; bases unmatched to any gene: 6. Germline lookup yields CDR1 SGHRS and CDR2 YFSETQ. CDR3 sequence: CASSLLAAAGTDTQYF. CDR3 bases: TGCGCCAGCAGCTTGCTAGCGGCCGCCGGCACAGATACGCAGTATTTT.

V and J are TRBV7-6 and TRBJ2-5; 7 nucleotides agree with TRBD2. CDR1 is SGHVS, CDR2 FNYEAQ, per germline. This CDR3 is built from 13 residues. V trimming: 5 bases; J trimming: 4 bases; junction bases outside the gene matches: 4. The CDR3 sequence is CASSRLAGETQYF. The CDR3 DNA follows: TGTGCCAGCAGCCGCTTAGCGGGAGAGACCCAGTACTTC.

This chain links TRBV2 with TRBJ1-5, with unresolved D. V lost 1 base, J lost 3 bases, and 13 bases lay in between. The CDR3 covers 16 residues. Germline loops: CDR1 SNHLY, CDR2 FYNNEI. CDR3 in amino acids: CASSEETARSNQPQHF. The CDR3 DNA reads as TGTGCCAGCAGTGAAGAGACTGCCAGATCCAATCAGCCCCAGCATTTT.

V gene TRBV11-3 combines with J gene TRBJ2-5; D might be TRBD1 (6 bases). Trimming left V 5 bases short and J 2 bases short, with 9 bases between. The CDR3 runs 13 residues. CDR1 and CDR2 from the germline V gene are SGHNT and YENEEA. The CDR3 DNA reads as TGTGCCAGCAGCCCCGGACAGCAAGAGACCCAGTACTTC. Amino acids: CASSPGQQETQYF.

This chain links TRBV2 with TRBJ1-2, with 8 bases identical to TRBD1. Germline CDR1 and CDR2: SNHLY and FYNNEI. The CDR3 totals 15 residues. The V gene end was trimmed by 6 bases and the J gene end by 0 bases; junction bases not matched to a gene: 6. CDR3 DNA: TGTGCCAGCAGAAGAGAGGGACAGGCTAACTATGGCTACACCTTC. Protein product: CASRREGQANYGYTF. The full variable domain, in which reference TRBV2 and TRBJ1-2 provide the parts outside the CDR3, is EPEVTQTPSHQVTQMGQEVILRCVPISNHLYFYWYRQILGQKVEFLVSFYNNEISEKSEIFDDQFSVERPDGSNFTLKIRSTKLEDSAMYFCASRREGQANYGYTFGSGTRLTVV.

The chain couples TRBV27 to TRBJ1-5, with TRBD1 matching over 9 bases. The CDR3 is made up of 14 amino acids. Germline V gene sequence: CDR1 MNHEY, CDR2 SMNVEV (reference sequence). V was pared by 7 bases and J by 11 bases, with 12 bases of the junction left unmatched. In DNA, the CDR3 is TGTGCCAGCACCCTGAAACAGGGGGCAGGGGCCCAGCATTTT. This sequence encodes CASTLKQGAGAQHF.

V and J are TRBV9 and TRBJ2-1; the match to TRBD2 covers 7 bases. CDR3 size: 15 residues. The ends lost 3 bases at V and 3 bases at J; junction bases unmatched: 6. The germline gives CDR1 SGDLS, CDR2 YYNGEE. DNA for the CDR3: TGTGCCAGCAGCGAGGCTAGCGGCCTCTACAATGAGCAGTTCTTC. Translated, it gives CASSEASGLYNEQFF.

This rearrangement joins TRBV5-8 to TRBJ2-1, with TRBD1 matching 8 bases. The CDR3 length is 16 residues. Losses at the gene ends were 1 base for V and 8 bases for J; bases not matched to a gene: 11. CDR1 and CDR2 from the germline V gene are SGHTS and YDEGEE. CDR3 region: CASSLMMDRASDEQFF. The CDR3 coding sequence is TGTGCCAGCAGCTTGATGATGGACAGGGCAAGCGATGAGCAGTTCTTC.

The V and J genes are TRBV28 and TRBJ1-4; D might be TRBD1 (5 bases). Germline V gene sequence: CDR1 MDHEN, CDR2 SYDVKM. This CDR3 region has 14 residues. V was shortened by 8 bases and J by 0 bases, with 10 bases between the two germline ends. CDR3 DNA: TGTGCCAGCCAGGGAGGTGCAACTAATGAAAAACTGTTTTTT. It encodes CASQGGATNEKLFF.

The chain uses TRBV5-1 and TRBJ2-5, with D perhaps matching TRBD1 (7 bases). The CDR3 is 15 amino acids. Germline lookup yields CDR1 SGHRS and CDR2 YFSETQ. V shed 8 bases and J shed 4 bases, with 21 bases lying between them. The CDR3 region has the DNA TGCGCCAGTAAAGGGACAGCGGTCGGGAGAGAGACCCAGTACTTC. Its protein is CASKGTAVGRETQYF.

The genes are TRBV9 and TRBJ1-3; D remains ambiguous. V lost 4 bases and J lost 9, with 14 bases in between. The CDR3 length is 13 residues. Germline CDR1 reads SGDLS; CDR2 reads YYNGEE. CDR3 sequence (DNA): TGTGCCAGCAGCTTCGGCGACGGTTCCACCATATATTTT. It translates to CASSFGDGSTIYF.